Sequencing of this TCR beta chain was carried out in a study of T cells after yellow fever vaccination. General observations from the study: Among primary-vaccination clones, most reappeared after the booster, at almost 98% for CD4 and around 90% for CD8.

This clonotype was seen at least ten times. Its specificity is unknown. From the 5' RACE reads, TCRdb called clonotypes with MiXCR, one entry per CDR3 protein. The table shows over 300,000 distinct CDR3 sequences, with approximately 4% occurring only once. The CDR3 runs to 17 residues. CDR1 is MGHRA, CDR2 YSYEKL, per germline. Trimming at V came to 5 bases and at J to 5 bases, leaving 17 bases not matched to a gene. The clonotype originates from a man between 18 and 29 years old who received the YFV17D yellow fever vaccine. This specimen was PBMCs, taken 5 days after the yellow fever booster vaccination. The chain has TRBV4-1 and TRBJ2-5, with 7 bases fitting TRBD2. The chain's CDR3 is CASSGLGTGKGMETQYF. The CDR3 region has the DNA TGCGCCAGCAGCGGACTAGGGACCGGTAAGGGAATGGAGACCCAGTACTTC.